This T cell receptor (beta chain) derives from a study of T cells in localized non-small cell lung cancer (dated by TCRdb to the early 2020s). Broadly, across the study: The study analyzed T cell repertoires of hundreds of early-stage NSCLC patients, comparing tumors and uninvolved tumor-adjacent lungs. A mean age of around 66 years was recorded for the NSCLC patients, of whom roughly 130 were male and 85 to 110 were female. All 230 or so NSCLC patients in the cohort were treatment-naive and had localized lung tumors that were resected.

TCR beta CDR3 regions were sequenced from DNA using the immunoSEQ Assay. As for the original processing: To compute T cell density, TCR beta template counts were normalized to usable DNA, which was estimated by amplifying housekeeping genes. Richness was estimated with the preseqR package, extrapolating to 400,000 templates for PBMC samples and 120,000 templates for tissue samples. Clonality was defined by subtracting Pielou's evenness from one. Tissue-enriched TCRs were identified through differential abundance testing performed on productive amino-acid clonotypes, with a minimum total count of 5 and an alpha of 0.1. The Jaccard Index and the Morisita Overlap Index were used to quantify repertoire overlap between compartments. GLIPH clustered TCR beta CDR3s with public tetramer-defined viral CDR3s; viral motifs required at least three viral sequences plus V-gene enrichment. Entries here come from immuneACCESS through TCRdb and include only in-frame sequences with V and J called. Some clones fail to appear in such tables; in the studies checked, an unresolved V gene covers under half of the shortfall, and the cause of the remainder is unknown. Clone size and V and J calls were adopted from that table, with D and trimming inferred from the DNA. This sample has some 50,000 clones in its table, and approximately 83% of those were observed once. About 15% of the sample belongs to the ten largest clones.

CDR1 and CDR2 (LNHDA, SQIVND) derive from the germline V gene (reference sequence). V trim: 8 bases; J trim: 6 bases; unmatched bases: 10. Including the terminal cysteine and phenylalanine, the CDR3 comprises 15 residues. CDR3 DNA only is kept here, 45 bases in frame from base 1. Broader findings and caveats from the paper: Because the study design was exploratory, TCR variables were selected using unadjusted p-values without false-discovery rate correction. A median of roughly 58 of the top 100 tumor clones were detected in paired uninvolved adjacent lung, and around 30 of these tumor clones were also found among the top 100 clones of the paired uninvolved adjacent lung. Because multi-region tumor sequencing was not performed, intratumor heterogeneity could not be ruled out. Higher blood T cell density associated with longer overall survival, while higher adjacent-lung clonality associated with shorter survival. Uninvolved tumor-adjacent lung showed the highest T cell clonality, higher than tumor, which suggests more focused antigenic responses in the uninvolved tumor-adjacent lung.

At diagnosis, tumor, uninvolved tumor-adjacent lung and peripheral blood were collected and then preserved as a mix of FFPE and fresh-frozen material. For TCR repertoire profiling, blood samples were analyzed in the form of peripheral blood mononuclear cells. Points on this clone: This receptor's antigen is unknown. The record has no base qualities; no much larger clone is one base away.

The chain uses TRBV19 and TRBJ2-2, with 9 bases aligning to TRBD1. The sequences come from peripheral blood mononuclear cells, collected before any cancer treatment. The receptor comes from a man aged 35-75 years with stage III lung adenocarcinoma. The CDR3 corresponds to CASGRTGATSGELFF. The nucleotide sequence is TGTGCCAGTGGGAGGACAGGGGCCACATCCGGGGAGCTGTTTTTT.